The 8 T cell receptor beta chains given below trace back to one sample, sequenced in a study of beta chain features in type 1 diabetes. The entirety of the isolated RNA underwent reverse transcription, so expressed TCRB transcripts were sequenced. Here immunoSEQ multiplex PCR was the method, and the copy in TCRdb shows in-frame clones only, minus some. Found here are about 360,000 clones, 10% to 15% of them singletons; the top ten hold about 0.017%. Input material: naive CD4+ T cells from blood. The receptor source for this set is a man aged 18 to 29 in good health.

V is TRBV12-2 and J is TRBJ2-3; TRBD2 is taken as the D call from the table, unchecked against the DNA. TRBV12-2 is an annotated pseudogene. The CDR3 contains 11 residues. The CDR3 nucleotides are TGTGCAAGTCGCCCCTACGATACGCAGTATTTT. This translates into CASRPYDTQYF.

V is TRBV5-1 and J is TRBJ2-7; 8 nucleotides agree with TRBD1. CDR3 length: 15 amino acids. Germline V CDR1 and CDR2: SGHRS, YFSETQ. The V gene end was trimmed by 4 bases and the J gene end by 2 bases; junction bases not matched to a gene: 8. The CDR3 DNA reads TGCGCCAGCAGCGTGAACAGGGGGGTTGCCTACGAGCAGTACTTC. This translates into CASSVNRGVAYEQYF. The full variable domain, completed using reference TRBV5-1 and TRBJ2-7, is KAGVTQTPRYLIKTRGQQVTLSCSPISGHRSVSWYQQTPGQGLQFLFEYFSETQRNKGNFPGRFSGRQFSNSRSEMNVSTLELGDSALYLCASSVNRGVAYEQYFGPGTRLTVT.

This clone was found a few times. The rearrangement links TRBV7-2 to TRBJ1-1; 9 bases align to TRBD1. Germline V CDR1 and CDR2: SGHTA, FQGNSA. V shed 5 bases and J 6 bases; nucleotides not matched to a gene: 10. The length of the CDR3 is 15 residues. The CDR3 DNA follows: TGTGCCAGCAGCCTAACCAGACAGGGGGACGCTGAAGCTTTCTTT. Residues: CASSLTRQGDAEAFF.

The chain combines TRBV30 with TRBJ1-2, with D possibly matching TRBD1 (5 bases). The V gene lost 2 bases and the J gene lost 2 bases, with 18 bases spanning the gap. The CDR3 is 16 residues long. Germline loops: CDR1 GTSNPN, CDR2 SVGIG (reference sequence). This CDR3 is CAWSWGGGGLNYGYTF. The CDR3 nucleotides are TGTGCCTGGAGTTGGGGCGGGGGAGGATTAAACTATGGCTACACCTTC.

This clone was seen a few times. The gene calls are TRBV2 and TRBJ2-7, with TRBD1 identical over 10 bases. The CDR3 is made up of 14 amino acids. V lost 6 bases and J lost 3; bases outside the gene matches: 5. Germline V gene data show CDR1 as SNHLY and CDR2 as FYNNEI. CDR3 DNA: TGTGCCAGCAGGGGACAGGGGAAGTTCTACGAGCAGTACTTC. Translation: CASRGQGKFYEQYF.

V gene TRBV5-1 combines with J gene TRBJ2-5, with 8 bases that match TRBD2. Germline V CDR1 and CDR2: SGHRS, YFSETQ. The CDR3 sequence is 16 residues long. V shed 1 base and J 2 bases; nucleotides not matched to a gene: 7. CDR3 sequence (DNA): TGCGCCAGCAGCTTGTGGCCAGCGGGGGAGCAAGAGACCCAGTACTTC. Its protein product is CASSLWPAGEQETQYF.

This clone turned up a few times. CDR3 DNA sequence: TGTGCCAGCAGCCCACCCGACAGGGCTGAGCAGTTCTTC. It encodes CASSPPDRAEQFF. The chain links TRBV7-6 to TRBJ2-1, with 7 bases that match TRBD1. This CDR3 region has 13 residues. Per germline, CDR1 SGHVS and CDR2 FNYEAQ. The V and J ends lost 5 bases and 9 bases, in that order; junction bases with no gene match: 7.

Only a few counts were recorded for this clone. The chain joins TRBV7-9 to TRBJ1-2, with 9 bases identical to TRBD1. The germline V gene encodes CDR1 SEHNR and CDR2 FQNEAQ (reference sequence). The CDR3 has 13 amino acids. V gave up 4 bases and J gave up 6 bases; unmatched junction bases: 3. The CDR3 reads CASSSQGADGYTF. The DNA of the CDR3 is TGTGCCAGCAGCTCACAGGGGGCTGATGGCTACACCTTC.